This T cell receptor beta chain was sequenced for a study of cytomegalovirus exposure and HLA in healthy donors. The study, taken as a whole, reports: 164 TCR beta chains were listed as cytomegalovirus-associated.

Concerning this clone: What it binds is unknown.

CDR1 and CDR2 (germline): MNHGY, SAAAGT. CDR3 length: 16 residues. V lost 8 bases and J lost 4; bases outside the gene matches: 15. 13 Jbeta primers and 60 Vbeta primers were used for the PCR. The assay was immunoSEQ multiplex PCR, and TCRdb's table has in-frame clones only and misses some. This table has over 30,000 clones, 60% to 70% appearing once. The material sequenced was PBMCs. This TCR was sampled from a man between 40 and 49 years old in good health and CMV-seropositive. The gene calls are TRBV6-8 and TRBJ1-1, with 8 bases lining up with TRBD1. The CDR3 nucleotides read TGTGCCAGCCCGGGGCAGGGGGCTGAAGTGGGCACTGAAGCTTTCTTT. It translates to CASPGQGAEVGTEAFF.